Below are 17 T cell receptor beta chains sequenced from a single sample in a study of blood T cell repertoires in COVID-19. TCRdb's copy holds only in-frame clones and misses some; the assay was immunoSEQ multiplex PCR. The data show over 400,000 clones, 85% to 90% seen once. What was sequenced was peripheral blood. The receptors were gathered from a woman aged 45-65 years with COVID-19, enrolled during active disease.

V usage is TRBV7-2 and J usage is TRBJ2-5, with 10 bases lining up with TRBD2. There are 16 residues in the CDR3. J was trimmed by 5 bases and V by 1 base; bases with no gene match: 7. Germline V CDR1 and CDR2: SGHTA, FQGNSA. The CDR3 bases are TGTGCCAGCAGCTTAGTGAGCGGGGGGGCCGGGGAGACCCAGTACTTC. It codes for CASSLVSGGAGETQYF.

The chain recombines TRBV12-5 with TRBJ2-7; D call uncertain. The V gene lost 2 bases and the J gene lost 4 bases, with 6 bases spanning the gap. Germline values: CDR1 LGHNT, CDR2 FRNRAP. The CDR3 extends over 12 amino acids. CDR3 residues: CASGLFPYEQYF. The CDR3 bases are TGTGCTAGTGGTTTGTTTCCATACGAGCAGTACTTC.

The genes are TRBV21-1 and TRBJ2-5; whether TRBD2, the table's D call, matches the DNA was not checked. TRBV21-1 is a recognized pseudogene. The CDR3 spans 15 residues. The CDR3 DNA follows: TGTGCCAGCCCGCCCGGGAGGCTGTACCAAGAGACCCAGTACTTC. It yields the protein CASPPGRLYQETQYF.

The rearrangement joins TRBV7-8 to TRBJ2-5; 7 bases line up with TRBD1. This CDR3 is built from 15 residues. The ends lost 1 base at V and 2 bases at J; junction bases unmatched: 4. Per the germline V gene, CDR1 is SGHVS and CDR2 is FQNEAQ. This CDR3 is CASSLGAGGQETQYF. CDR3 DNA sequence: TGTGCCAGCAGCTTAGGGGCAGGGGGACAAGAGACCCAGTACTTC.

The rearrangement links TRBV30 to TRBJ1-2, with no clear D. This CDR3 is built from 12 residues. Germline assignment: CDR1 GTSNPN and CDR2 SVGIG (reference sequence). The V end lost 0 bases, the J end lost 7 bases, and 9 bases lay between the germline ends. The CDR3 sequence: CAWSVYAGGYTF. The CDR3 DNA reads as TGTGCCTGGAGTGTATACGCCGGTGGCTACACCTTC.

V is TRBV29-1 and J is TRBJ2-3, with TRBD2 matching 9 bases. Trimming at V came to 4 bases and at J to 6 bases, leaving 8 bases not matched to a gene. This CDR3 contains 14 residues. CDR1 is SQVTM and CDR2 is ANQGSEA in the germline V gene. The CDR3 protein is CSVGLAVLGDTQYF. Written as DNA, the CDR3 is TGCAGCGTTGGACTAGCGGTCCTTGGGGATACGCAGTATTTT.

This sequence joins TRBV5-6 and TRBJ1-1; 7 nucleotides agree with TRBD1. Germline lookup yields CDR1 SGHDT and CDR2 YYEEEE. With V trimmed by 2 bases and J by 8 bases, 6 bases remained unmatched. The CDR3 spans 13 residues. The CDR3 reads CASSFLGQAEAFF. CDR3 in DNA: TGTGCCAGCAGCTTTCTCGGACAGGCAGAAGCTTTCTTT.

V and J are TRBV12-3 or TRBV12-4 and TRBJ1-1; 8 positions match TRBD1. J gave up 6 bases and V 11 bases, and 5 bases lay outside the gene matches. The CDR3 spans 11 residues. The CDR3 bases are TGTGCCTCCTTACAGGGGGCTGAAGCTTTCTTT. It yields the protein CASLQGAEAFF.

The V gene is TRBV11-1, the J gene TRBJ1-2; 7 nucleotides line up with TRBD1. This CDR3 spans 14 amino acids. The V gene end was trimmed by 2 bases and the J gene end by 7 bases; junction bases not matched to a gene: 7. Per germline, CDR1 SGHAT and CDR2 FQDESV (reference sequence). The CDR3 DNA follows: TGTGCCAGCAGCTTAATACAGGGGACTGGTGGCTACACCTTC. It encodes CASSLIQGTGGYTF.

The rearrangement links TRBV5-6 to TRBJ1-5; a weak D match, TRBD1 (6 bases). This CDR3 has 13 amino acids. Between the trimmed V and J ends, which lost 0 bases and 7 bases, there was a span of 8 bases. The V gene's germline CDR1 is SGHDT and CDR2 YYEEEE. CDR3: CASSLATGQPQHF. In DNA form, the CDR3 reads TGTGCCAGCAGCTTGGCCACAGGGCAGCCCCAGCATTTT.

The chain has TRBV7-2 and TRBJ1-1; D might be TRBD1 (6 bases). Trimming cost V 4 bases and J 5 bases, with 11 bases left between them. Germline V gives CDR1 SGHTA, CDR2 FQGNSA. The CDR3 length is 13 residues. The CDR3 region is CASSSVGATEAFF. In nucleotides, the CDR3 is TGTGCCAGCAGCTCCGTGGGGGCAACTGAAGCTTTCTTT.

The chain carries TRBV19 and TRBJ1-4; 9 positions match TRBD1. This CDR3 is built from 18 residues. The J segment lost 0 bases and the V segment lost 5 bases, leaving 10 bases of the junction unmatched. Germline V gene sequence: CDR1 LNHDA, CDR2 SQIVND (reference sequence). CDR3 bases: TGTGCCAGTAGTTTCACCCCGGACAGGGGAGCAACTAATGAAAAACTGTTTTTT. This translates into CASSFTPDRGATNEKLFF. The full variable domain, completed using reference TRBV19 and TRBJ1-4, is DGGITQSPKYLFRKEGQNVTLSCEQNLNHDAMYWYRQDPGQGLRLIYYSQIVNDFQKGDIAEGYSVSREKKESFPLTVTSAQKNPTAFYLCASSFTPDRGATNEKLFFGSGTQLSVL.

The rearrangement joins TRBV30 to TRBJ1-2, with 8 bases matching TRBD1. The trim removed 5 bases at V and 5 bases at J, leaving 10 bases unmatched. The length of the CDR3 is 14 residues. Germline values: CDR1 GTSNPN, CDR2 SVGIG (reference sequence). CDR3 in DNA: TGTGCCTGGGTCGATAGGACAGGGCCGTATGGCTACACCTTC. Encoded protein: CAWVDRTGPYGYTF.

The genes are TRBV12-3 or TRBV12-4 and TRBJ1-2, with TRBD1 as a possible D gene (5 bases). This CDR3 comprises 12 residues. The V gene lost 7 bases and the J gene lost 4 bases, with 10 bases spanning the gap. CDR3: CASKTEPYGYTF. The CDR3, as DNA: TGTGCCAGCAAGACAGAACCCTATGGCTACACCTTC.

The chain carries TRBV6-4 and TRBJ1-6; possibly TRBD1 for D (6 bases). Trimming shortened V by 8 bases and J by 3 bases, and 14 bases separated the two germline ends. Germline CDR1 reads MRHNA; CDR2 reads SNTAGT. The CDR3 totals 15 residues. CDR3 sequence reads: CASAVDRSYNSPLHF. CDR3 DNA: TGTGCCAGCGCCGTAGACAGGAGCTATAATTCACCCCTCCACTTT.

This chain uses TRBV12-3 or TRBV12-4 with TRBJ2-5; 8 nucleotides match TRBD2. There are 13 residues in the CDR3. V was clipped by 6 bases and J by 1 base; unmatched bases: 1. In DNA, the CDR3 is TGTGCCAGCAGGGCGGGGGGCCAAGAGACCCAGTACTTC. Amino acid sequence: CASRAGGQETQYF.

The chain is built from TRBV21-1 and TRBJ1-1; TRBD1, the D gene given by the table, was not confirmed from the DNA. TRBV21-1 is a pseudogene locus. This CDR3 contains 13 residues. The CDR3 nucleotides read TGTGCCAGCCCGGGGACAGGAGAGACTGAAGCTTTCTTT. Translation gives CASPGTGETEAFF.